This TCR beta chain was observed in a study of blood T cell repertoires in COVID-19. The wider study: Samples of COVID-19 (acute and convalescent) were obtained from the United States, Italy and Spain. In each case, the material was cDNA or gDNA derived from T cells, B-cell-depleted T cells, or PBMCs.

V lost 3 bases, J lost 0 bases, and 6 bases lay in between. This CDR3 comprises 14 residues. Germline CDR1 and CDR2: SGHTA and FQGTGA. In the authors' methods: It was from reference gene primer amplification that nucleated cell counts were estimated. The table came from immunoSEQ multiplex PCR; TCRdb's copy has only in-frame clones and leaves some out. That table furnishes V, J and clone size, whereas the DNA furnished D and trimming. This sample yields 150,000 or so clones, of which around 89% are seen a single time; around 4.2% belongs to the top ten. This chain uses TRBV7-3 with TRBJ1-3; D remains ambiguous. Sequences were obtained from peripheral blood. The receptor's source is a man aged 55 to 70 with COVID-19, enrolled during active disease. CDR3 sequence (DNA): TGTGCCAGCAGCTTGGGGAGCTCTGGAAACACCATATATTTT. It encodes CASSLGSSGNTIYF.